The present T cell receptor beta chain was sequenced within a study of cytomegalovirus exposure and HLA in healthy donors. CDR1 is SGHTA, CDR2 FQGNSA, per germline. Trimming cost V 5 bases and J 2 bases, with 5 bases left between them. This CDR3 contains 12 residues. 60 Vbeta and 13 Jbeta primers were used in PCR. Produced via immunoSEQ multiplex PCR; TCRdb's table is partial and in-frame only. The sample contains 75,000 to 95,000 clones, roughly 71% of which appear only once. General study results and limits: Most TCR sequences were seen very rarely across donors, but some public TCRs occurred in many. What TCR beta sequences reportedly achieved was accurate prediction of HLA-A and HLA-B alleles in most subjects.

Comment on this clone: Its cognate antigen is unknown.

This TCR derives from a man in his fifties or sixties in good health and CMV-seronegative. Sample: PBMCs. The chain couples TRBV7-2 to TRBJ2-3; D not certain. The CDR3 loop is CASSTYTDTQYF. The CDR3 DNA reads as TGTGCCAGCAGCACCTACACAGATACGCAGTATTTT.